The clone carrying this T cell receptor beta chain has a single count. The sample is drawn from a study of blood T cell repertoires in COVID-19. Study information: Specimens from acute and convalescent COVID-19 originated in the United States, Italy and Spain. In each case, the material was cDNA or gDNA derived from T cells, B-cell-depleted T cells, or PBMCs.

CDR3 length: 15 amino acids. Trimming at V came to 5 bases and at J to 4 bases, leaving 5 bases not matched to a gene. Per germline, CDR1 LNHDA and CDR2 SQIVND (reference sequence). As processed by the authors: Researchers report that nucleated cell counts were estimated from reference gene primer amplification. Produced via immunoSEQ multiplex PCR; TCRdb's table is partial and in-frame only. The V and J calls and the clone size are those of that table, but D and trimming were determined from the DNA. Here the sample spans 75,000 to 85,000 clones, 88% being singletons. The chain joins TRBV19 to TRBJ1-2; the match to TRBD1 covers 12 bases. The sequenced sample was peripheral blood. The receptor was derived from a human donor in a cohort sampled during active COVID-19. The CDR3 nucleotides read TGTGCCAGTAGTCTTCGGGACAGGGGGCCCTATGGCTACACCTTC. Its protein product is CASSLRDRGPYGYTF.